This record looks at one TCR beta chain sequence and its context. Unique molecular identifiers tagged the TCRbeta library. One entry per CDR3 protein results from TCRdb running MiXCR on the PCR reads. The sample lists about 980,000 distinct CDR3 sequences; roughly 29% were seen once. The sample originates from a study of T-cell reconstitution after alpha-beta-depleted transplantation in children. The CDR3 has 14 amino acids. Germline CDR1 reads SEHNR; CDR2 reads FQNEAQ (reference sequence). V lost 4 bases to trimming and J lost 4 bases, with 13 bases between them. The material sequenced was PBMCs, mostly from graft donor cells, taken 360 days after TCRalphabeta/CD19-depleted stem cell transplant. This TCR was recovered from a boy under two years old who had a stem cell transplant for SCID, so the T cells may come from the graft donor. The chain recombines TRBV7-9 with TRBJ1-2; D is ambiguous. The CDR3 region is CASSSNPGGYGYTF. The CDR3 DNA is TGTGCCAGCAGCTCTAATCCCGGAGGCTATGGCTACACCTTC.